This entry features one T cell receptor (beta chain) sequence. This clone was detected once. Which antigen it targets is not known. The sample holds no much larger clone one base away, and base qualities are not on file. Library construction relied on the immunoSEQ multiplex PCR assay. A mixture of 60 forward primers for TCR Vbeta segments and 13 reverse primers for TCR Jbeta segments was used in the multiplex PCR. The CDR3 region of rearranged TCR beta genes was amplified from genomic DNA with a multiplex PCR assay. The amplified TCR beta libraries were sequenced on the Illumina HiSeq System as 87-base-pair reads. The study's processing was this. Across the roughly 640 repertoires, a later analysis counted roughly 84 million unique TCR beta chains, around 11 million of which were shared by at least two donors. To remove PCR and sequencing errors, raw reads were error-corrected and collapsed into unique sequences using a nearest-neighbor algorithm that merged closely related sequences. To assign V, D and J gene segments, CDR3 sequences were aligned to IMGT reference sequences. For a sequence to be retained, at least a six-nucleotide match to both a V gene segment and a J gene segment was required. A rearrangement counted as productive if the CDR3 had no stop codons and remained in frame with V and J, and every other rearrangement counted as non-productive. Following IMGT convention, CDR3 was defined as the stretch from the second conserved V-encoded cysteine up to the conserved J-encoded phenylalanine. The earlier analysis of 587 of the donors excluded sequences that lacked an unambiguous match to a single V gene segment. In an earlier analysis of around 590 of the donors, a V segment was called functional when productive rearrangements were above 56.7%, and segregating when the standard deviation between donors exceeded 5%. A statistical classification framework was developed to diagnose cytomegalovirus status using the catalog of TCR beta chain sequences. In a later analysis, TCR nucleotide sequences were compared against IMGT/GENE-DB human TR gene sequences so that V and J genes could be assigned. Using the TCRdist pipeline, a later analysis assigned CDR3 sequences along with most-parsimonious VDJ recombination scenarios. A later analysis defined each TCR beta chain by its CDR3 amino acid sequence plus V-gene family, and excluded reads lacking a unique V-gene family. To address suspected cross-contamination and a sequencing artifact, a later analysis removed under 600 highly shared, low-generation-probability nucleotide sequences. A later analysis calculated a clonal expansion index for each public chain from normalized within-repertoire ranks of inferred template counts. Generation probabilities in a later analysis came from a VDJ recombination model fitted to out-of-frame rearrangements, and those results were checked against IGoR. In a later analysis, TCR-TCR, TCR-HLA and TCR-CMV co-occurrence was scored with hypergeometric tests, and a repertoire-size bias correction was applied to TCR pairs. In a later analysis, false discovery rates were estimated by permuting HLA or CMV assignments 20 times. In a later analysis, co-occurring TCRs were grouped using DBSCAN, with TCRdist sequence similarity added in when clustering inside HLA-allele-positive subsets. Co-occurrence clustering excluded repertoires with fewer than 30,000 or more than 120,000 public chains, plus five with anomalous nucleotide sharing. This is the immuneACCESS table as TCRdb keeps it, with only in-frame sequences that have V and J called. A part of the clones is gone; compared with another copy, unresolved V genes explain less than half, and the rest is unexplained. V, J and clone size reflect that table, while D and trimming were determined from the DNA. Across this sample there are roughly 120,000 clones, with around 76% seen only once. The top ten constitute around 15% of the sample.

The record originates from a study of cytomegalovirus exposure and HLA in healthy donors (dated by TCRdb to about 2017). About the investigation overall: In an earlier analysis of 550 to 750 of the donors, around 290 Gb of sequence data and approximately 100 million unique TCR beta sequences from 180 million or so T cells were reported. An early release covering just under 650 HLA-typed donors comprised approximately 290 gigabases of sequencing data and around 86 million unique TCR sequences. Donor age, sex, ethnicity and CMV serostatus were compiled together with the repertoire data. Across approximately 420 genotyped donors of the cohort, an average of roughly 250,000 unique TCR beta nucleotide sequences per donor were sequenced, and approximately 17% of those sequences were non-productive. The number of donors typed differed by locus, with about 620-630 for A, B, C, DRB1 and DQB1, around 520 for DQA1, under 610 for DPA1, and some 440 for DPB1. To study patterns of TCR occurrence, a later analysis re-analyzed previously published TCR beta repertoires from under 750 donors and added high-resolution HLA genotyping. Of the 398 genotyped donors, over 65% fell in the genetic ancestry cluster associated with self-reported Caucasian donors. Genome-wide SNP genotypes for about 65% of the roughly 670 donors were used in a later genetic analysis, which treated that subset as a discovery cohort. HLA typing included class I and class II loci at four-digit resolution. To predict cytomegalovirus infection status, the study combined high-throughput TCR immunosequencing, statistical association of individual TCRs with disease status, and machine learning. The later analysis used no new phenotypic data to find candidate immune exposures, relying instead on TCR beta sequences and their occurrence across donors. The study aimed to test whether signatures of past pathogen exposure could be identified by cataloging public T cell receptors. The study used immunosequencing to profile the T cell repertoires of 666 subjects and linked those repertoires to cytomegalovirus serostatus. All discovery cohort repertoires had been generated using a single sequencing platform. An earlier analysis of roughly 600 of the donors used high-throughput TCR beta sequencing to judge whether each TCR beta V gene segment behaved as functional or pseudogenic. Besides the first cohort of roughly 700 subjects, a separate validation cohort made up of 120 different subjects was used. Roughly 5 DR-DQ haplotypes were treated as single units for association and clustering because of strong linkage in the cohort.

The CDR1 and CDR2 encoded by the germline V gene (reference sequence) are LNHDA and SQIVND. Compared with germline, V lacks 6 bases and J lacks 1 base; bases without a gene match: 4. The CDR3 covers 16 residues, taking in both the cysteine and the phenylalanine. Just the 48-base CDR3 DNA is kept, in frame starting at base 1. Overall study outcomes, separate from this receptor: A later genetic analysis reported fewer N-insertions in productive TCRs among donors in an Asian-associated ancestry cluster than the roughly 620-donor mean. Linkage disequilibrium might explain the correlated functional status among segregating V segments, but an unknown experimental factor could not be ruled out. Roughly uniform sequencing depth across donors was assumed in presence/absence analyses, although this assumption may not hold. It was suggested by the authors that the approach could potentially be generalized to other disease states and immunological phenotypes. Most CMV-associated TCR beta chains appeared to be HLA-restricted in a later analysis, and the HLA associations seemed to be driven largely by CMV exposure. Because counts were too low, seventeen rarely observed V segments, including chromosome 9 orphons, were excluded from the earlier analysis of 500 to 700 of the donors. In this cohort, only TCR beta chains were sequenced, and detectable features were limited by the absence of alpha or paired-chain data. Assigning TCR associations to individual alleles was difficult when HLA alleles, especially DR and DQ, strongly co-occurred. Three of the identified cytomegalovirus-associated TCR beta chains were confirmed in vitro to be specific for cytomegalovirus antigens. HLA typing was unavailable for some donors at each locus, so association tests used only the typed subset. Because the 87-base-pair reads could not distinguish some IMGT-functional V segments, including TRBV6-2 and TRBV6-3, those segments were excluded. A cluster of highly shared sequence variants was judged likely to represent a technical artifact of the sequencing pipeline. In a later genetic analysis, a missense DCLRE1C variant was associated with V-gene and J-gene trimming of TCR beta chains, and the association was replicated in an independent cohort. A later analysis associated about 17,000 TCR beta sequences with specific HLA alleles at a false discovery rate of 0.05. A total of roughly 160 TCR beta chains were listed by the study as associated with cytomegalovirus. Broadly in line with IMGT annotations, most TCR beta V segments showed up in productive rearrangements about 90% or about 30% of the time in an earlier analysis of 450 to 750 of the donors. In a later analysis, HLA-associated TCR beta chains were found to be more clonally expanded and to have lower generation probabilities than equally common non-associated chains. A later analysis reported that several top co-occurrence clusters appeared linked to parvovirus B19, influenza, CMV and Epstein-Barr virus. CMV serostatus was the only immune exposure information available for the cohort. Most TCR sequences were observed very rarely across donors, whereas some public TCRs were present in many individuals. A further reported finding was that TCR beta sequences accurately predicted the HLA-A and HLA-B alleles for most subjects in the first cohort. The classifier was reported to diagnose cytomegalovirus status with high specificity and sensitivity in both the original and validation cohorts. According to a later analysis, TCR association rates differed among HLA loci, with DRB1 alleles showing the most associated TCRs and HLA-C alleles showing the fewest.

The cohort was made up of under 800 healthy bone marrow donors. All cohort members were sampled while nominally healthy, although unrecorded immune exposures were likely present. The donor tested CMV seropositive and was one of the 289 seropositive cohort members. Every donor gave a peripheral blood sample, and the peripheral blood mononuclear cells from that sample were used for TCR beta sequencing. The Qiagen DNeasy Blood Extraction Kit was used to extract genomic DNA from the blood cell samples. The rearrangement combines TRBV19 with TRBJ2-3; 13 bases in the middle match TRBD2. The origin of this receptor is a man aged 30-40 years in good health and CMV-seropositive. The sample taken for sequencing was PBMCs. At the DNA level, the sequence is TGTGCCAGTAGCCGACTAGCGGGGGGAGGCACAGATACGCAGTATTTT. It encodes CASSRLAGGGTDTQYF.